Below, one TCR beta chain is given with its context. Treatment described: roughly 20 received Ad26.COV2.S at low or high dose, single or two shots; roughly 5 received placebo; per-sample allocation not given. Vaccine and placebo recipients were sampled on day 63 after the first injection. The data derive from a study of Ad26.COV2.S vaccination and SARS-CoV-2 variants. Study-level information: Administration of Ad26.COV2.S was intramuscular, either once or twice 56 days apart.

Germline CDR1 reads MRHNA; CDR2 reads SNTAGT. This CDR3 has 11 amino acids. V was cut by 11 bases and J by 5 bases, with 13 bases left in between. Produced via immunoSEQ multiplex PCR; TCRdb's table is partial and in-frame only. This table holds fewer than 500,000 clones, about 90% found once. Sequencing was performed on peripheral blood, taken in a trial of Ad26.COV2.S vaccine versus placebo. This sequence was found in a person aged 18 to 65 who received the Ad26.COV2.S COVID-19 vaccine or a placebo. The chain couples TRBV6-4 to TRBJ2-7; possible D gene TRBD2, 5 bases. This CDR3 is CALRGIHEQYF. DNA for the CDR3: TGTGCCCTGAGAGGGATCCACGAGCAGTACTTC.